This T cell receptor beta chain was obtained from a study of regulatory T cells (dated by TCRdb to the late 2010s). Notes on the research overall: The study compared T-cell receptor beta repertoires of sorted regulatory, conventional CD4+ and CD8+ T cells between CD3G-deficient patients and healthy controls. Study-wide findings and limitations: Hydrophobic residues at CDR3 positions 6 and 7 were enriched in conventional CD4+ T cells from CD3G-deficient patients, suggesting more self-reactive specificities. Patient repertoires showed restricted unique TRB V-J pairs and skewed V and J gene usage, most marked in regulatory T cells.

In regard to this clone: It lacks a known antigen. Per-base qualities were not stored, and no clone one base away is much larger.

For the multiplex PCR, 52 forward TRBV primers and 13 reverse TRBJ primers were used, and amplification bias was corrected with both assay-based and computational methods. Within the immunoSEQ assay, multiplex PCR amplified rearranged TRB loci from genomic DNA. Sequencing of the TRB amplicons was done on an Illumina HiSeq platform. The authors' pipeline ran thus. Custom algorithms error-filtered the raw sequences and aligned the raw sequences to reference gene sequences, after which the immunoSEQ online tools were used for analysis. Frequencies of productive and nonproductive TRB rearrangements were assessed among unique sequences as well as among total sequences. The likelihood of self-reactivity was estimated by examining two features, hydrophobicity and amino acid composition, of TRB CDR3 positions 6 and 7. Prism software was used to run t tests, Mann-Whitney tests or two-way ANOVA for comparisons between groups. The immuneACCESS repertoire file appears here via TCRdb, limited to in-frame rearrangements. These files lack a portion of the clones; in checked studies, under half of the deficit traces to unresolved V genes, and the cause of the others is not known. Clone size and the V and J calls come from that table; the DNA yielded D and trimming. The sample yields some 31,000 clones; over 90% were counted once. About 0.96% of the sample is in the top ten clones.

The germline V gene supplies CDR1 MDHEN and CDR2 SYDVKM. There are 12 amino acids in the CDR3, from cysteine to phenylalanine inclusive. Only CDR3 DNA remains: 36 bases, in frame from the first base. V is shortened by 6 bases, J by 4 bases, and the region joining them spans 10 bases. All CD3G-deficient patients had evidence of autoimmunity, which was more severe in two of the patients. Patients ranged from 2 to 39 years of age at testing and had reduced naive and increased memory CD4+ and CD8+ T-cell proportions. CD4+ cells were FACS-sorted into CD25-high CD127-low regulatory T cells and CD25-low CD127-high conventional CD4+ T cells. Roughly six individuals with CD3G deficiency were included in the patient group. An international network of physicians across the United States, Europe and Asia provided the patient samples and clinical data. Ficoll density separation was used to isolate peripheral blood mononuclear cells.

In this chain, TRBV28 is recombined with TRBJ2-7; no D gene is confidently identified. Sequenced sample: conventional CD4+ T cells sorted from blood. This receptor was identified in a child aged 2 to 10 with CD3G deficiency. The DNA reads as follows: TGTGCCAGCAGCAATGGACCTTACGAGCAGTACTTC. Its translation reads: CASSNGPYEQYF.